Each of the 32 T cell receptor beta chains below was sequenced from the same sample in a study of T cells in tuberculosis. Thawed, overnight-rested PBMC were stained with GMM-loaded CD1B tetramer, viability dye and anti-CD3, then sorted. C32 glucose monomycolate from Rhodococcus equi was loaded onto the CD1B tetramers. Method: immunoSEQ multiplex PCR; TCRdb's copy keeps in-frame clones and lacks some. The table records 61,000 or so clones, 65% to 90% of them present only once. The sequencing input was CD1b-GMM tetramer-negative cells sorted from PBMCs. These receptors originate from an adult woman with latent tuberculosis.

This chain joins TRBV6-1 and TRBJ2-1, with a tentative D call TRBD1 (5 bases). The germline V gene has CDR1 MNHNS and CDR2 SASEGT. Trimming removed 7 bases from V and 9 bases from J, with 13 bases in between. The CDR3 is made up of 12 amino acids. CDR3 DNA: TGTGCCAGCACCCTGAGCAGGGTTGAGCAGTTCTTC. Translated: CASTLSRVEQFF.

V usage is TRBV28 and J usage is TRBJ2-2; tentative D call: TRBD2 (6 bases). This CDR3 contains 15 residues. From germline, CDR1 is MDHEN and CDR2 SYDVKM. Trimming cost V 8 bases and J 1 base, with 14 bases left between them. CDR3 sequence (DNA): TGTGCCAGCGGGGAGCTGGGGGGGAACACCGGGGAGCTGTTTTTT. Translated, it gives CASGELGGNTGELFF.

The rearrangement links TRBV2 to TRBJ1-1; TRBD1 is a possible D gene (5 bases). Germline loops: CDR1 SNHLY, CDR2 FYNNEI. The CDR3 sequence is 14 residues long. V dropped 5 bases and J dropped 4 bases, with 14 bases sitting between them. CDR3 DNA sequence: TGTGCCAGCAGTTTCCAGGGAGGTAGCACTGAAGCTTTCTTT. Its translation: CASSFQGGSTEAFF.

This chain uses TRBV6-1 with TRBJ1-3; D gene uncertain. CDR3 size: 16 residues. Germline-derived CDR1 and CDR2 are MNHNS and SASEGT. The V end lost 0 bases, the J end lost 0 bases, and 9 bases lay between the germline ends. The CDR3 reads CASSEATGSSGNTIYF. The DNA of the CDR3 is TGTGCCAGCAGTGAAGCGACGGGAAGCTCTGGAAACACCATATATTTT.

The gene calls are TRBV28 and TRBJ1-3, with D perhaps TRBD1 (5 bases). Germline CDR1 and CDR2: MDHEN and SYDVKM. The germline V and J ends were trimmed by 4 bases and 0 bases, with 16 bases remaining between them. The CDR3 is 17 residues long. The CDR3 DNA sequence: TGTGCCAGCAGTTCCCCCCCGGGGGGGAGCTCTGGAAACACCATATATTTT. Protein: CASSSPPGGSSGNTIYF.

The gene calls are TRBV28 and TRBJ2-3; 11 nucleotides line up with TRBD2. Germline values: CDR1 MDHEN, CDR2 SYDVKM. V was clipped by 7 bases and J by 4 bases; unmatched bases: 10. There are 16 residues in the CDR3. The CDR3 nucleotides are TGTGCCAGCATTCCTTCCGGGACTAGCGGACCAGATACGCAGTATTTT. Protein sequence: CASIPSGTSGPDTQYF. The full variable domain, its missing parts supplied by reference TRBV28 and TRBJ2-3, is DVKVTQSSRYLVKRTGEKVFLECVQDMDHENMFWYRQDPGLGLRLIYFSYDVKMKEKGDIPEGYSVSREKKERFSLILESASTNQTSMYLCASIPSGTSGPDTQYFGPGTRLTVL.

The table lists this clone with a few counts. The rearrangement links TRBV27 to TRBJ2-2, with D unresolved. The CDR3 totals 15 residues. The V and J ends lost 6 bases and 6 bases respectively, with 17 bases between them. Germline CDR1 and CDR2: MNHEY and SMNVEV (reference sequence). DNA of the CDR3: TGTGCCAGCAGGAATTTGGTTTCGGTCGCCGGGGAGCTGTTTTTT. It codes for CASRNLVSVAGELFF.

DNA for the CDR3: TGTGCCAGCAGCCAAAACCGGGACAGGGTTGGAAACACCATATATTTT. Residues: CASSQNRDRVGNTIYF. The V and J genes are TRBV9 and TRBJ1-3; 9 bases match TRBD1. The CDR3 runs 16 residues. V was pared by 4 bases and J by 3 bases, with 8 bases of the junction left unmatched. Germline V lookup: CDR1 SGDLS, CDR2 YYNGEE.

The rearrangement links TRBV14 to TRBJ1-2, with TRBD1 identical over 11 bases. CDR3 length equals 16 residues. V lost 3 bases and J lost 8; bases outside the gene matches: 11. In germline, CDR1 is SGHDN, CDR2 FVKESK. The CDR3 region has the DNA TGTGCCAGCAGCCATACGAACCGGGACAGGGGGAAGGGCTACACCTTC. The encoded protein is CASSHTNRDRGKGYTF.

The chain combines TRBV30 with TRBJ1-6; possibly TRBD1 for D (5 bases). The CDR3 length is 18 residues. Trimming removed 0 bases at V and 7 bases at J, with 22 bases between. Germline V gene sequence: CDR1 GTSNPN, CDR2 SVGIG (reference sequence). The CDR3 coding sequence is TGTGCCTGGAGTGTACGGAAAGGGGCTCTTACGCTCAATTCACCCCTCCACTTT. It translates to CAWSVRKGALTLNSPLHF.

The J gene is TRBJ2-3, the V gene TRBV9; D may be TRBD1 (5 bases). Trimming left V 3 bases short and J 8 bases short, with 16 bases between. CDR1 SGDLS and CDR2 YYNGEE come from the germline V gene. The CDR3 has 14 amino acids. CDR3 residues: CASSEIGAPSTQYF. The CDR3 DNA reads TGTGCCAGCAGCGAGATAGGGGCCCCGTCTACGCAGTATTTT.

The CDR3 DNA follows: TGTGCCAGCAGCCCCGGGACTAGCGGGAGGGGAGATACGCAGTATTTT. As protein: CASSPGTSGRGDTQYF. V is TRBV6-6 and J is TRBJ2-3, with 16 bases identical to TRBD2. The CDR3 loop spans 16 amino acids. The germline CDR1 and CDR2 sequences are MNHNY and SVGAGI (reference sequence). The J segment lost 5 bases and the V segment lost 6 bases, leaving 5 bases of the junction unmatched.

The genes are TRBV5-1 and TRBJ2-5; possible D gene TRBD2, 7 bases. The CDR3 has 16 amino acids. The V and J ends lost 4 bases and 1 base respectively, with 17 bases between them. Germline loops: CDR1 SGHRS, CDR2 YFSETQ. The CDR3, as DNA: TGCGCCAGCAGCATCGGTGGGGGAGGGGGCCAAGAGACCCAGTACTTC. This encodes CASSIGGGGGQETQYF. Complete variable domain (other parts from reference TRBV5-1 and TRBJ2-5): KAGVTQTPRYLIKTRGQQVTLSCSPISGHRSVSWYQQTPGQGLQFLFEYFSETQRNKGNFPGRFSGRQFSNSRSEMNVSTLELGDSALYLCASSIGGGGGQETQYFGPGTRLLVL.

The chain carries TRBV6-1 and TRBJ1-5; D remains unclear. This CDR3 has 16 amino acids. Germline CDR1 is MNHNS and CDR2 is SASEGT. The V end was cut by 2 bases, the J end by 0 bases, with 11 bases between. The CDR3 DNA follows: TGTGCCAGCAGTGAAACGGACTACTATAGCAATCAGCCCCAGCATTTT. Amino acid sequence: CASSETDYYSNQPQHF.

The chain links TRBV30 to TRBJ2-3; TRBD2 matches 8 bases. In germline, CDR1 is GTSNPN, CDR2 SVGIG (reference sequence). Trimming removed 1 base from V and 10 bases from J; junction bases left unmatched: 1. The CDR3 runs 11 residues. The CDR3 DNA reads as TGTGCCTGGAGTGGGACTAGCTCGCAGTATTTT. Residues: CAWSGTSSQYF.

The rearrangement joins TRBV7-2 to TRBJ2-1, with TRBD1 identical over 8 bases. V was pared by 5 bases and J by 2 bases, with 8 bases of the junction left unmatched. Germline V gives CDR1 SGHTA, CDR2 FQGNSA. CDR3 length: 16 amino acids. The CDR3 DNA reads TGTGCCAGCAGCACCCGGACAGGGAGGACCTACAATGAGCAGTTCTTC. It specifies CASSTRTGRTYNEQFF.

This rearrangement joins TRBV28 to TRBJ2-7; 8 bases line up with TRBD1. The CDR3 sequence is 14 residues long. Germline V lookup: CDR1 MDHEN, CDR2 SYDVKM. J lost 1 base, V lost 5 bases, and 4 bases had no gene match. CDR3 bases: TGTGCCAGCAGTCCAAGGGACAGGTCCTACGAGCAGTACTTC. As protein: CASSPRDRSYEQYF.

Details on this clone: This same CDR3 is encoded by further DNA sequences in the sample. The CDR3 is CASRPDRLNTEAFF. The DNA of the CDR3 is TGTGCCAGCAGGCCAGACAGACTGAACACTGAAGCTTTCTTT. The chain combines TRBV6-1 with TRBJ1-1; D perhaps matches TRBD1 (5 bases). Trimming stripped 6 bases from V and 0 bases from J, with 11 bases between. Looked up from germline, CDR1 is MNHNS and CDR2 is SASEGT. The CDR3 covers 14 residues.

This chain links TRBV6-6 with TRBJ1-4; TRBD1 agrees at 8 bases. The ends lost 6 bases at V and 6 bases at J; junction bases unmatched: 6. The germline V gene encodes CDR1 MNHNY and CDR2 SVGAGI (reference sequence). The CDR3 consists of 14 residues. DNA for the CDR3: TGTGCCAGCAGACCCGGACAGGGCTATGAAAAACTGTTTTTT. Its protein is CASRPGQGYEKLFF.

DNA for the CDR3: TGTGCCAGCAGTTTCAGTAGCACAGATACGCAGTATTTT. Amino acid sequence: CASSFSSTDTQYF. The chain couples TRBV27 to TRBJ2-3; D ambiguous. The CDR3 runs 13 residues. Germline lookup yields CDR1 MNHEY and CDR2 SMNVEV (reference sequence). With 3 bases removed from V and 0 bases from J, the gap between germline ends came to 4 bases.

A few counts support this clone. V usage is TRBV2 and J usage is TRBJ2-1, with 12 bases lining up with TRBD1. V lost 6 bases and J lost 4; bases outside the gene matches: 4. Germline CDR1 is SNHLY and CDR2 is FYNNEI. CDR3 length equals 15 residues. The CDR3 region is CASRMGQGAYNEQFF. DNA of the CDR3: TGTGCCAGCAGAATGGGACAGGGGGCATACAATGAGCAGTTCTTC.

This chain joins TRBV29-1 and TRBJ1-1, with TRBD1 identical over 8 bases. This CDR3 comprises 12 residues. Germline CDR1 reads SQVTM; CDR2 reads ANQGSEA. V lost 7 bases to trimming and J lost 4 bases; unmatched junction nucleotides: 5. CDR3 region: CSGGTGGTEAFF. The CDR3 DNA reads TGCAGCGGGGGGACAGGTGGCACTGAAGCTTTCTTT. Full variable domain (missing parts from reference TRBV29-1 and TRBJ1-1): SAVISQKPSRDICQRGTSLTIQCQVDSQVTMMFWYRQQPGQSLTLIATANQGSEATYESGFVIDKFPISRPNLTFSTLTVSNMSPEDSSIYLCSGGTGGTEAFFGQGTRLTVV.

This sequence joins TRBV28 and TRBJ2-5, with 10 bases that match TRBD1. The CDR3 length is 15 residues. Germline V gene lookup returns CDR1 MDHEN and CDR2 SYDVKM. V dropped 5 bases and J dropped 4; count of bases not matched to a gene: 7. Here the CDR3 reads CASSTRQGARETQYF. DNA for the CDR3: TGTGCCAGCAGTACCCGACAGGGGGCCCGAGAGACCCAGTACTTC. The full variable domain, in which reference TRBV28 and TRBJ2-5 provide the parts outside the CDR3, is DVKVTQSSRYLVKRTGEKVFLECVQDMDHENMFWYRQDPGLGLRLIYFSYDVKMKEKGDIPEGYSVSREKKERFSLILESASTNQTSMYLCASSTRQGARETQYFGPGTRLLVL.

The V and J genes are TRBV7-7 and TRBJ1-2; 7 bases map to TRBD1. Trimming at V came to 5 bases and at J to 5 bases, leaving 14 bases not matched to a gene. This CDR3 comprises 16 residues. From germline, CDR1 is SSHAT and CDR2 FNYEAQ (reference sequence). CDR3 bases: TGTGCCAGCAGCCCATTGACAGGGCCGAACCCTTATGGCTACACCTTC. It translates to CASSPLTGPNPYGYTF. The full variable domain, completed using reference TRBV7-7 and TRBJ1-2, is GAGVSQSPRYKVTKRGQDVTLRCDPISSHATLYWYQQALGQGPEFLTYFNYEAQPDKSGLPSDRFSAERPEGSISTLTIQRTEQRDSAMYRCASSPLTGPNPYGYTFGSGTRLTVV.

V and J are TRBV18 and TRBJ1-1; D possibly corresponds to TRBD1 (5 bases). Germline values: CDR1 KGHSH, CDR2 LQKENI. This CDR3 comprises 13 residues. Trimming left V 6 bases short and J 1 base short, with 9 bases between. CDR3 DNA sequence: TGTGCCAGCTCCACAGGAGAGAACACTGAAGCTTTCTTT. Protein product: CASSTGENTEAFF.

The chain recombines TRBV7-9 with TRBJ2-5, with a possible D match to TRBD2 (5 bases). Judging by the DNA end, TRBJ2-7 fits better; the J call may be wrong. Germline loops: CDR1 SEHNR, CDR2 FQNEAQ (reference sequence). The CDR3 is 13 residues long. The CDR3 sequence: CASSLRGFNEQYF. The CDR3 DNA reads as TGTGCCAGCAGTTTAAGAGGGTTCAACGAGCAGTACTTC.

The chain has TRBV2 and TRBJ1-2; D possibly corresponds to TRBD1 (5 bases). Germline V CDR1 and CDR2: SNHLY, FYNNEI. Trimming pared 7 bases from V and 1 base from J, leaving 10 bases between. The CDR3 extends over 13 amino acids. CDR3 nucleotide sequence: TGTGCCAGCATCCTCGACAGTAACTATGGCTACACCTTC. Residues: CASILDSNYGYTF.

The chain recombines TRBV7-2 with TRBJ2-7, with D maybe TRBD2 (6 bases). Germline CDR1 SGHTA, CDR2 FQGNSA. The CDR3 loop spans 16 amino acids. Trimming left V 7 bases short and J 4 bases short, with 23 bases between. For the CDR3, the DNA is TGTGCCAGCACCCCCGGGTACTTTATTGGGGGGTACGAGCAGTACTTC. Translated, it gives CASTPGYFIGGYEQYF.

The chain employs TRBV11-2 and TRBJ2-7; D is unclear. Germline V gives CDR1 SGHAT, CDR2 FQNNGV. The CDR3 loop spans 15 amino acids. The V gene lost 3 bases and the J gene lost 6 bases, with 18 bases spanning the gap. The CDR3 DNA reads TGTGCCAGCAGCTTTGAACAGTTGCGAAGTAGCGAGCAGTACTTC. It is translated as CASSFEQLRSSEQYF.

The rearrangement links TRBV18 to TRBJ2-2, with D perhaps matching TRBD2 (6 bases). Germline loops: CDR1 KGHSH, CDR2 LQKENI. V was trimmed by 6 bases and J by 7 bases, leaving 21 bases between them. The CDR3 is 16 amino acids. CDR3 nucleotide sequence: TGTGCCAGCTCCCCGGGCGGGATCCTTGGCTTCGGGGAGCTGTTTTTT. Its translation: CASSPGGILGFGELFF.

The CDR3 DNA reads TGTGCCAGCTCACCCTCCGGGGGAAATGAGCAGTTCTTC. This sequence encodes CASSPSGGNEQFF. The chain carries TRBV18 and TRBJ2-1; D is possibly TRBD2 (6 bases). Germline CDR1 reads KGHSH; CDR2 reads LQKENI. Between the trimmed V and J ends, which lost 3 bases and 7 bases, there was a span of 10 bases. This CDR3 is built from 13 residues.

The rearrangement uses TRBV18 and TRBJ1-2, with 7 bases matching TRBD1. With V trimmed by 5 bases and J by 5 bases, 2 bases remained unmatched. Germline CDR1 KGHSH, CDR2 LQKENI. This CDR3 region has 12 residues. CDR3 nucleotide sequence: TGTGCCAGCTCAGACAGGGCGTATGGCTACACCTTC. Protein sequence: CASSDRAYGYTF. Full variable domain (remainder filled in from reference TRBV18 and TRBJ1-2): NAGVMQNPRHLVRRRGQEARLRCSPMKGHSHVYWYRQLPEEGLKFMVYLQKENIIDESGMPKERFSAEFPKEGPSILRIQQVVRGDSAAYFCASSDRAYGYTFGSGTRLTVV.